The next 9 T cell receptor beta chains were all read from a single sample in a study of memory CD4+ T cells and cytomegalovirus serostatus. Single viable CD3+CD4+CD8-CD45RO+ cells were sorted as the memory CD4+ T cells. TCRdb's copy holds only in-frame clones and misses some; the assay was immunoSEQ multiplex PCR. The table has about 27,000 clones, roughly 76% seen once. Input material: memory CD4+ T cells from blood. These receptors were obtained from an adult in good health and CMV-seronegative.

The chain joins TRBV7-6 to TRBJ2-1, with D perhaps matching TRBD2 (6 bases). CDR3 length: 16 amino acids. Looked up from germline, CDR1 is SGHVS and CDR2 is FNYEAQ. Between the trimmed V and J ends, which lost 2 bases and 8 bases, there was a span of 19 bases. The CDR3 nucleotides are TGTGCCAGCAGCTTATATACCCCATGGGGAGGCGATGAGCAGTTCTTC. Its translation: CASSLYTPWGGDEQFF.

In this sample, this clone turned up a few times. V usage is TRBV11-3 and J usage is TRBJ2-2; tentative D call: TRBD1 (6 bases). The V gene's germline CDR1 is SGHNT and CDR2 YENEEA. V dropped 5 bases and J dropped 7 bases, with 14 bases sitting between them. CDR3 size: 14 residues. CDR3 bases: TGTGCCAGCAGCCTAGGCAGGGGCAACGGGGAGCTGTTTTTT. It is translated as CASSLGRGNGELFF.

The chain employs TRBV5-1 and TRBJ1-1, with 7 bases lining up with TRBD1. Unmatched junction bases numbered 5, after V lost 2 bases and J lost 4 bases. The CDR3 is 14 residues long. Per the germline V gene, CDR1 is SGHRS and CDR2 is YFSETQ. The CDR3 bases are TGCGCCAGCAGCTTTACAGGGGATGTCACTGAAGCTTTCTTT. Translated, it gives CASSFTGDVTEAFF. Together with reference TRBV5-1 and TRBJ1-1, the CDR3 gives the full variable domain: KAGVTQTPRYLIKTRGQQVTLSCSPISGHRSVSWYQQTPGQGLQFLFEYFSETQRNKGNFPGRFSGRQFSNSRSEMNVSTLELGDSALYLCASSFTGDVTEAFFGQGTRLTVV.

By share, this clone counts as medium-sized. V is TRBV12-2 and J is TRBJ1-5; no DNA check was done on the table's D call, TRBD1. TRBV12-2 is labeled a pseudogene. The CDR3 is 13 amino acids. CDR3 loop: CASRLTGGQPQHF. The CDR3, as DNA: TGTGCAAGTCGCCTGACAGGAGGTCAGCCCCAGCATTTT.

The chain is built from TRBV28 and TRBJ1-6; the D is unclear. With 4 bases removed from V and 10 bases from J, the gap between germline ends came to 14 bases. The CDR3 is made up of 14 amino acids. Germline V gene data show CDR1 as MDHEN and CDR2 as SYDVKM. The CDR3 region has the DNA TGTGCCAGCAGTTCACGCGGGTCGGGCTCACCCCTCCACTTT. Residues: CASSSRGSGSPLHF.

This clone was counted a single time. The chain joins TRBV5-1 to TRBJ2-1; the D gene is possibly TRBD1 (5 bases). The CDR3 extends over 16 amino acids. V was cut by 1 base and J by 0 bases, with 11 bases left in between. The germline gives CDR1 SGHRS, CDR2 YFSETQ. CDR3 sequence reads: CASSLRQLSSYNEQFF. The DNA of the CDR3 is TGCGCCAGCAGCTTGCGACAGTTAAGCTCCTACAATGAGCAGTTCTTC.

The CDR3: CASSPQRQDLGGYTF. The DNA of the CDR3 is TGTGCCAGCTCACCTCAAAGACAGGACCTGGGTGGCTACACCTTC. The genes are TRBV18 and TRBJ1-2, with a weak D call TRBD1 (6 bases). Germline V lookup: CDR1 KGHSH, CDR2 LQKENI. Trimming left V 3 bases short and J 7 bases short, with 18 bases between. The CDR3 runs 15 residues.

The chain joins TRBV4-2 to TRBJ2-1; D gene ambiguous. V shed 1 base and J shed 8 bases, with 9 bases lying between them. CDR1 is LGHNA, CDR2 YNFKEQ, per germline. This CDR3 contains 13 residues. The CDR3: CASSQGDRHEQFF. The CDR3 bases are TGTGCCAGCAGCCAAGGAGACCGGCATGAGCAGTTCTTC.

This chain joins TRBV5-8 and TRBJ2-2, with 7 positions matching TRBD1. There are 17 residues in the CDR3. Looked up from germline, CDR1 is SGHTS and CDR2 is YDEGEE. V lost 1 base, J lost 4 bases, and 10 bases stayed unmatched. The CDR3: CASSLLTGSLPTGELFF. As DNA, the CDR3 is TGTGCCAGCAGCTTGTTGACAGGGTCCCTCCCCACCGGGGAGCTGTTTTTT. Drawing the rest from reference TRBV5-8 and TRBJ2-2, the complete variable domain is EAGVTQSPTHLIKTRGQQATLRCSPISGHTSVYWYQQALGLGLQFLLWYDEGEERNRGNFPPRFSGRQFPNYSSELNVNALELEDSALYLCASSLLTGSLPTGELFFGEGSRLTVL.